Shown below are 20 T cell receptor beta chains from a single sample sequenced in a study of cytomegalovirus exposure and HLA in healthy donors. Data came from immunoSEQ multiplex PCR; TCRdb stores just in-frame clones and leaves some out. The data contain approximately 76,000 clones, around 94% of them seen just once; the ten biggest clones take up approximately 2%. Sequencing was done on a sample of PBMCs. The receptors shown here come from a woman aged 18-29 years in good health and CMV-seronegative.

The sample holds one count of this clone. This sequence joins TRBV29-1 and TRBJ2-5, with D possibly being TRBD1 (5 bases). Trimming removed 0 bases at V and 4 bases at J, with 12 bases between. Germline values: CDR1 SQVTM, CDR2 ANQGSEA. This CDR3 has 14 amino acids. Written as DNA, the CDR3 is TGCAGCGTTGAAGACCTGGACATTGGAGAGACCCAGTACTTC. Its protein product is CSVEDLDIGETQYF.

The chain has TRBV2 and TRBJ2-3, with 8 nucleotides matching TRBD2. This CDR3 spans 15 amino acids. The V gene end was trimmed by 11 bases and the J gene end by 0 bases; junction bases not matched to a gene: 10. Germline CDR1 and CDR2: SNHLY and FYNNEI. The CDR3 sequence: CAGREGLTSTDTQYF. CDR3 in DNA: TGTGCCGGTCGGGAGGGCCTCACCAGCACAGATACGCAGTATTTT.

V usage is TRBV4-1 and J usage is TRBJ1-1, with 7 bases aligning to TRBD1. V shed 0 bases, J shed 2 bases, and the junction held 18 bases outside the gene matches. Germline CDR1 reads MGHRA; CDR2 reads YSYEKL. The CDR3 runs to 20 residues. In nucleotides, the CDR3 is TGCGCCAGCAGCCAAGAAATAGGAGGCTGGACAGGTGGGGAAAACACTGAAGCTTTCTTT. It encodes CASSQEIGGWTGGENTEAFF.

J is TRBJ1-1 and V is TRBV28, with D maybe TRBD1 (6 bases). V gave up 5 bases and J gave up 4 bases, with 11 bases separating them. The CDR3 sequence is 13 residues long. Germline V gene lookup returns CDR1 MDHEN and CDR2 SYDVKM. The CDR3: CASSDSQGTEAFF. CDR3 bases: TGTGCCAGCAGTGATTCACAGGGCACTGAAGCTTTCTTT.

The chain uses TRBV30 and TRBJ1-2, with a tentative D call TRBD1 (6 bases). Germline V lookup: CDR1 GTSNPN, CDR2 SVGIG (reference sequence). Trimming shortened V by 6 bases and J by 4 bases, and 12 bases separated the two germline ends. This CDR3 comprises 12 residues. The CDR3 spells CACLTGFYGYTF. The CDR3 DNA follows: TGTGCCTGCTTGACAGGTTTCTATGGCTACACCTTC.

The V call is TRBV7-9, the J call TRBJ2-3; D might be TRBD2 (6 bases). The germline gives CDR1 SEHNR, CDR2 FQNEAQ (reference sequence). The CDR3 is made up of 18 amino acids. The V end lost 1 base, the J end lost 0 bases, and 17 bases lay between the germline ends. The CDR3 region has the DNA TGTGCCAGCAGCTTAGGATGGTTTGGCGGGGATAGCACAGATACGCAGTATTTT. Its translation: CASSLGWFGGDSTDTQYF.

This rearrangement joins TRBV7-9 to TRBJ1-2, with D possibly being TRBD1 (6 bases). The V end lost 7 bases, the J end lost 2 bases, and 14 bases lay between the germline ends. Germline values: CDR1 SEHNR, CDR2 FQNEAQ (reference sequence). CDR3 size: 14 residues. CDR3: CASTPGHTNYGYTF. In DNA, the CDR3 is TGTGCCAGCACACCGGGACACACGAACTATGGCTACACCTTC.

This clone has just one count. The chain employs TRBV5-1 and TRBJ1-1; TRBD1 is a possible D gene (5 bases). V lost 0 bases to trimming and J lost 4 bases, with 16 bases between them. Germline V gives CDR1 SGHRS, CDR2 YFSETQ. The CDR3 covers 16 residues. The CDR3 nucleotides are TGCGCCAGCAGCTTGGACGCGGTCAGGGAAACCACTGAAGCTTTCTTT. Its protein is CASSLDAVRETTEAFF.

The chain carries TRBV7-6 and TRBJ2-7, with 9 bases identical to TRBD1. J was trimmed by 4 bases and V by 5 bases; bases with no gene match: 6. The CDR3 runs 14 residues. Germline V lookup: CDR1 SGHVS, CDR2 FNYEAQ. The DNA for the CDR3 is TGTGCCAGCAGCCCAGGACAGGGGTATTACGAGCAGTACTTC. It translates to CASSPGQGYYEQYF.

This chain uses TRBV5-1 with TRBJ2-1, with D perhaps TRBD2 (6 bases). CDR1 and CDR2 (germline): SGHRS, YFSETQ. The CDR3 length is 17 residues. The V and J ends lost 1 base and 2 bases respectively, with 16 bases between them. In DNA form, the CDR3 reads TGCGCCAGCAGCTTGTCGGGGGTGGGATTCACCTACAATGAGCAGTTCTTC. This gives the protein CASSLSGVGFTYNEQFF.

V is TRBV5-1 and J is TRBJ1-1, with TRBD1 identical over 10 bases. The CDR3 is made up of 15 amino acids. Germline values: CDR1 SGHRS, CDR2 YFSETQ. V lost 4 bases, J lost 5 bases, and 8 bases stayed unmatched. Here the CDR3 reads CASSSTRTGGTEAFF. In DNA, the CDR3 is TGCGCCAGCAGCAGCACCAGGACAGGGGGGACTGAAGCTTTCTTT.

This clone showed up just a few times. The CDR3 spells CASSVRSGSPTTGYEQYF. DNA for the CDR3: TGTGCCAGCAGCGTTAGGAGCGGGTCCCCGACAACGGGCTACGAGCAGTACTTC. The chain joins TRBV14 to TRBJ2-7, with a possible D match to TRBD2 (6 bases). V dropped 5 bases and J dropped 3 bases, with 26 bases sitting between them. This CDR3 spans 18 amino acids. The germline V gene encodes CDR1 SGHDN and CDR2 FVKESK.

This clone was seen once. The rearrangement uses TRBV9 and TRBJ2-1; 11 bases match TRBD2. Per the germline V gene, CDR1 is SGDLS and CDR2 is YYNGEE. The CDR3 runs to 16 residues. The junction had 7 bases not matched to a gene; V was cut back by 3 bases and J by 5 bases. CDR3 DNA sequence: TGTGCCAGCAGCGACCGACTAGCGGGAATTGACAATGAGCAGTTCTTC. This gives the protein CASSDRLAGIDNEQFF.

V gene TRBV6-1 combines with J gene TRBJ1-1, with D possibly TRBD1 on 5 matching bases. The CDR3 is 14 amino acids. V shed 6 bases and J shed 1 base, with 12 bases lying between them. Looked up from germline, CDR1 is MNHNS and CDR2 is SASEGT. The CDR3 coding sequence is TGTGCCAGCAGCTTCCCCACAGGGAACACTGAAGCTTTCTTT. The encoded protein is CASSFPTGNTEAFF.

The chain employs TRBV2 and TRBJ2-5; 13 bases agree with TRBD2. CDR3 length: 16 amino acids. V was clipped by 6 bases and J by 4 bases; unmatched bases: 8. CDR1 is SNHLY and CDR2 is FYNNEI in the germline V gene. The CDR3 DNA reads TGTGCCAGCAGGGAAACAACTAGCGGGGGGGCAGAGACCCAGTACTTC. Protein: CASRETTSGGAETQYF.

The chain joins TRBV6-5 to TRBJ1-5; D call uncertain. From germline, CDR1 is MNHEY and CDR2 SVGAGI. The CDR3 is 9 amino acids. CDR3 amino acids: CTTPRAQHF. Here the CDR3 DNA reads TGTACAACCCCGAGGGCCCAGCATTTT.

CDR3 nucleotide sequence: TGTGCCAGCAGCTTAGCTACACCGGGACAGGGGAGCAAGGAGCAGTTCTTC. This sequence encodes CASSLATPGQGSKEQFF. This chain joins TRBV7-8 and TRBJ2-1; 10 bases align to TRBD1. Trimming removed 0 bases from V and 10 bases from J; junction bases left unmatched: 12. Germline CDR1 and CDR2: SGHVS and FQNEAQ. The CDR3 runs to 17 residues.

The chain is built from TRBV30 and TRBJ1-1; 7 positions agree with TRBD1. The length of the CDR3 is 14 residues. The V and J ends lost 5 bases and 4 bases, in that order; junction bases with no gene match: 10. Germline assignment: CDR1 GTSNPN and CDR2 SVGIG (reference sequence). CDR3 residues: CAWQVARGFTEAFF. CDR3 coding DNA: TGTGCCTGGCAGGTGGCCAGGGGGTTCACTGAAGCTTTCTTT.

The rearrangement joins TRBV10-3 to TRBJ1-2, with 8 nucleotides matching TRBD1. CDR3 length equals 14 residues. Germline V gene lookup returns CDR1 ENHRY and CDR2 SYGVKD. After removal of 9 bases from V and 1 base from J, the junction contained 7 bases not matched to a gene. As DNA, the CDR3 is TGTGCCATACATTCAGGGGGCAATAACTATGGCTACACCTTC. It encodes CAIHSGGNNYGYTF.

The chain has TRBV4-2 and TRBJ2-1, with 9 bases fitting TRBD2. The CDR3 consists of 17 residues. Germline V CDR1 and CDR2: LGHNA, YNFKEQ. After removal of 0 bases from V and 9 bases from J, the junction contained 12 bases not matched to a gene. Written as DNA, the CDR3 is TGTGCCAGCAGCCAAGATCTGTTAAGCGGGAGGATGGGTGAGCAGTTCTTC. It codes for CASSQDLLSGRMGEQFF.